The next 15 T cell receptor beta chains were all read from a single sample in a study of shared clonotypes between healthy human individuals. The table came from immunoSEQ multiplex PCR; TCRdb's copy has only in-frame clones and leaves some out. The data contain roughly 400,000 clones, about 96% of them singletons. Specimen: memory CD8+ T cells sorted from blood. Subset noted: CD45RO+ cells pooled with CCR7-negative TemRA cells. The receptors derive from a man younger than 45 in good health.

V is TRBV27 and J is TRBJ2-5; D is unresolved. Deletions cut 3 bases from V and 6 bases from J, with 5 bases between. Germline V gene data show CDR1 as MNHEY and CDR2 as SMNVEV (reference sequence). The CDR3 runs 11 residues. As DNA, the CDR3 is TGTGCCAGCAGTTTCGGACAGACCCAGTACTTC. It translates to CASSFGQTQYF.

As to this clone: This sample also contains other DNA sequences that code for the same CDR3. The chain is built from TRBV6-5 and TRBJ2-7; 11 bases align to TRBD1. This CDR3 comprises 14 residues. V lost 4 bases, J lost 3 bases, and 2 bases stayed unmatched. CDR1 and CDR2 from the germline V gene are MNHEY and SVGAGI. The CDR3 spells CASSSGTGGYEQYF. In DNA, the CDR3 is TGTGCCAGCAGTTCGGGGACAGGGGGCTACGAGCAGTACTTC.

The DNA for the CDR3 is TGTGCCAGCAGCTTAGTGGTGACAGGGGCTGGAGATACGCAGTATTTT. Encoded protein: CASSLVVTGAGDTQYF. J is TRBJ2-3 and V is TRBV7-2; 8 bases match TRBD1. Germline trimming cut 1 base from V and 5 bases from J; bases unmatched to any gene: 8. CDR1 is SGHTA, CDR2 FQGNSA, per germline. The CDR3 contains 16 residues.

The chain combines TRBV5-1 with TRBJ2-7, with D unresolved. CDR3 size: 15 residues. Trimming left V 0 bases short and J 0 bases short, with 10 bases between. From germline, CDR1 is SGHRS and CDR2 YFSETQ. CDR3 nucleotide sequence: TGCGCCAGCAGCTTGGATGCCACCAGCTCCTACGAGCAGTACTTC. Translating it yields CASSLDATSSYEQYF.

This chain uses TRBV5-6 with TRBJ2-2; D unclear. Per germline, CDR1 SGHDT and CDR2 YYEEEE. The CDR3 runs 14 residues. Trimming stripped 1 base from V and 7 bases from J, with 11 bases between. CDR3 nucleotides: TGTGCCAGCAGCTTGCTACCCGGTGTCGGGGAGCTGTTTTTT. The encoded protein is CASSLLPGVGELFF.

The chain combines TRBV2 with TRBJ2-3, with D hard to call. This CDR3 has 12 residues. Germline V lookup: CDR1 SNHLY, CDR2 FYNNEI. V was pared by 7 bases and J by 6 bases, with 11 bases between. CDR3 DNA sequence: TGTGCCAGCACTTCCAGCGATGATACGCAGTATTTT. It codes for CASTSSDDTQYF.

V and J are TRBV6-5 and TRBJ2-2, with TRBD2 identical over 8 bases. The germline CDR1 and CDR2 sequences are MNHEY and SVGAGI. CDR3 length: 14 amino acids. The V segment lost 7 bases and the J segment 7 bases; nucleotides outside the gene matches: 8. The CDR3 sequence is CASNREGRVGELFF. The CDR3 DNA reads as TGTGCCAGCAATCGGGAGGGCCGGGTCGGGGAGCTGTTTTTT.

A remark on this clone: The same CDR3 can be traced to other DNA sequences in this sample. The chain combines TRBV7-9 with TRBJ2-5, with unresolved D. The CDR3 is 12 amino acids. Germline CDR1 SEHNR, CDR2 FQNEAQ (reference sequence). Trimming left V 0 bases short and J 5 bases short, with 4 bases between. CDR3 in amino acids: CASSLAGETQYF. DNA for the CDR3: TGTGCCAGCAGCTTAGCAGGGGAGACCCAGTACTTC.

The chain carries TRBV18 and TRBJ2-6, with a weak D call TRBD1 (6 bases). Trimming left V 2 bases short and J 1 base short, with 15 bases between. Looked up from germline, CDR1 is KGHSH and CDR2 is LQKENI. The CDR3 length is 18 residues. CDR3 loop: CASSPERYRVSGANVLTF. The CDR3 DNA is TGTGCCAGCTCACCAGAAAGATACAGGGTTTCTGGGGCCAACGTCCTGACTTTC.

This clone appeared a single time. This chain links TRBV7-8 with TRBJ1-5; TRBD1 is a possible D gene (5 bases). The CDR3 consists of 15 residues. From germline, CDR1 is SGHVS and CDR2 FQNEAQ. Trimming pared 5 bases from V and 0 bases from J, leaving 11 bases between. The CDR3 DNA reads TGTGCCAGCAGCCGATGGGACGCTAGCAATCAGCCCCAGCATTTT. It specifies CASSRWDASNQPQHF.

The rearrangement joins TRBV2 to TRBJ2-5; tentatively, D is TRBD1 or TRBD2 (6 bases each). This CDR3 region has 14 residues. Germline CDR1 is SNHLY and CDR2 is FYNNEI. Trimming left V 1 base short and J 5 bases short, with 11 bases between. The CDR3 protein is CASSEGGAGETQYF. CDR3 coding DNA: TGTGCCAGCAGTGAAGGGGGGGCAGGGGAGACCCAGTACTTC.

This chain links TRBV6-1 with TRBJ1-2, with no clear D. CDR3 length equals 12 residues. CDR1 is MNHNS and CDR2 is SASEGT in the germline V gene. The V and J ends lost 1 base and 9 bases respectively, with 9 bases between them. CDR3 in DNA: TGTGCCAGCAGTGAAGTTGAGGGTAGCTACACCTTC. It codes for CASSEVEGSYTF.

This chain links TRBV28 with TRBJ1-2, with TRBD1 matching 7 bases. This CDR3 is built from 14 residues. V dropped 3 bases and J dropped 5; count of bases not matched to a gene: 6. Germline V gives CDR1 MDHEN, CDR2 SYDVKM. CDR3 loop: CASSFGTALYGYTF. CDR3 DNA: TGTGCCAGCAGTTTTGGGACAGCTTTATATGGCTACACCTTC.

This chain connects TRBV5-1 to TRBJ2-1; no clear D gene. The CDR3 is 11 residues long. Trimming stripped 2 bases from V and 8 bases from J, with 5 bases between. CDR1 and CDR2 from the germline V gene are SGHRS and YFSETQ. The CDR3 coding sequence is TGCGCCAGCAGCTTCTTTCATGAGCAGTTCTTC. Protein sequence: CASSFFHEQFF.

The CDR3 reads CASSSIAGGREQYF. CDR3 sequence (DNA): TGTGCCAGCAGCTCTATAGCGGGAGGTCGCGAGCAGTACTTC. The chain couples TRBV11-2 to TRBJ2-7; 10 bases fit TRBD2. Germline assignment: CDR1 SGHAT and CDR2 FQNNGV. V dropped 4 bases and J dropped 6; count of bases not matched to a gene: 6. This CDR3 has 14 amino acids.